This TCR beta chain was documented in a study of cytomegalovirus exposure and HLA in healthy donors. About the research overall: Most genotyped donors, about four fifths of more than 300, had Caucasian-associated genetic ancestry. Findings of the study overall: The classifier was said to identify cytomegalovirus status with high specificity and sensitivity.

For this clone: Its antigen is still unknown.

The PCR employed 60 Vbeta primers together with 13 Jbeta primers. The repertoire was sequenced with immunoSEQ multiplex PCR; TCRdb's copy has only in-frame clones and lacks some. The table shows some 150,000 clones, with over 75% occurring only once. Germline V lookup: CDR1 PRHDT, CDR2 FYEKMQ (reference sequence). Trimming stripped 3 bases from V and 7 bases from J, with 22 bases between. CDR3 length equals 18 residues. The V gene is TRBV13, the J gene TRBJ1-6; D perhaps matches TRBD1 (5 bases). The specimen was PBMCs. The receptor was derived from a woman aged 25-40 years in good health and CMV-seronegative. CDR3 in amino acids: CASSFRSWETGPNSPLHF. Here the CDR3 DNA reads TGTGCCAGCAGCTTTAGGTCTTGGGAAACAGGACCGAATTCACCCCTCCACTTT.